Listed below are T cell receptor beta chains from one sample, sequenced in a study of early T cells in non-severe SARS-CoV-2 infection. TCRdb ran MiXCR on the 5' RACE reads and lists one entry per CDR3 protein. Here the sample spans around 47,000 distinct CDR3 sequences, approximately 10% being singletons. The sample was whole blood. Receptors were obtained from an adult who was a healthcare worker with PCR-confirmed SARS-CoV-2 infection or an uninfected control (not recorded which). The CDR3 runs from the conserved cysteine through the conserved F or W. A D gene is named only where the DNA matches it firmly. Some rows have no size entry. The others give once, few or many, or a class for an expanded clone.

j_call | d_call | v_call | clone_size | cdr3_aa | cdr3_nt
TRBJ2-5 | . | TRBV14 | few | CASSQNSGTQYF | TGTGCCAGCAGCCAAAATTCCGGGACCCAGTACTTC
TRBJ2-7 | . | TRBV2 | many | CASSTGSHEQYF | TGTGCCAGCAGTACAGGGTCCCACGAGCAGTACTTC
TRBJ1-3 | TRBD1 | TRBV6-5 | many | CASSLTDRLGNTIYF | TGTGCCAGCAGTCTTACGGACAGGTTGGGAAACACCATATATTTT
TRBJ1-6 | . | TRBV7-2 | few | CASSLAGGSSPLHF | TGTGCCAGCAGCTTAGCCGGGGGTTCTTCACCCCTCCACTTT
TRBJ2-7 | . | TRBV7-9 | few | CANSDTDRPSYEQYF | TGTGCCAACAGCGACACGGACCGGCCATCCTACGAGCAGTACTTC
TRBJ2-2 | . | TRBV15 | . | CATSRGFQTGELFF | TGTGCCACCAGCAGAGGCTTTCAGACCGGGGAGCTGTTTTTT
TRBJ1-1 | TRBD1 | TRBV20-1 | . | CSAKGTGSMNTEAFF | TGCAGTGCTAAGGGGACAGGAAGCATGAACACTGAAGCTTTCTTT
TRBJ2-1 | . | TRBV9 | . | CASSVDTTRYNEQFF | TGTGCCAGCAGCGTAGACACTACCCGCTACAATGAGCAGTTCTTC
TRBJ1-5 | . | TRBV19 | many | CASSIEEVGGDQPQHF | TGTGCCAGTAGTATAGAGGAGGTCGGAGGGGATCAGCCCCAGCATTTT
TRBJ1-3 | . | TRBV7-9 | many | CASSKGVSSGNTIYF | TGTGCCAGCAGCAAGGGGGTGTCCTCTGGAAACACCATATATTTT
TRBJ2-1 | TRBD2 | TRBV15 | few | CATSRAGGIHTSNEQFF | TGTGCCACCAGCAGGGCGGGAGGGATTCATACCTCAAATGAGCAGTTCTTC
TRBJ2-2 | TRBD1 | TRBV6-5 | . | CASRGQESPMNTGELFF | TGTGCCAGCAGGGGACAGGAAAGCCCGATGAACACCGGGGAGCTGTTTTTT
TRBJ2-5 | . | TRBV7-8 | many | CASSRSSETQYF | TGTGCCAGCAGCCGAAGTTCGGAGACCCAGTACTTC
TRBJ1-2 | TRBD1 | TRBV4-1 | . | CASSPSQGGADPPTF | TGCGCCAGCAGCCCCTCCCAGGGGGGGGCTGATCCCCCCACCTTC
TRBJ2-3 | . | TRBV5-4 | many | CASSRMVDASTDTQFF | TGTGCCAGCAGCCGGATGGTGGACGCTTCCACAGATACGCAGTTTTTT
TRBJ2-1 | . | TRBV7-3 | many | CASSQRAGTYNEQFF | TGTGCCAGCAGCCAGAGGGCAGGGACCTACAATGAGCAGTTCTTC
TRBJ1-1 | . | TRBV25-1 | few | CASSDLMRGGRVTEAFF | TGTGCCAGCAGTGATTTGATGCGCGGGGGGCGGGTCACTGAAGCTTTCTTT
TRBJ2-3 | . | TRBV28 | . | CASSSSRDFGLTDTQYF | TGTGCCAGCAGTTCATCCCGGGACTTTGGTCTCACAGATACGCAGTATTTT
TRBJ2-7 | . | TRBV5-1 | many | CASSLADTTYEQYF | TGCGCCAGCAGCTTGGCGGACACTACCTACGAGCAGTACTTC
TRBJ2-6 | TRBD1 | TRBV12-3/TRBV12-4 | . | CASNKGAGGANVLTF | TGTGCCAGCAATAAGGGGGCTGGTGGGGCCAACGTCCTGACTTTC